This is a list of T cell receptor beta chains from one sample in a study of T-cell reconstitution after alpha-beta-depleted transplantation in children. MiXCR was run by TCRdb on the PCR reads, yielding one entry per CDR3 protein. In the table there are 400,000 to 550,000 distinct CDR3 sequences, about 11% of which are singletons. This material consisted of PBMCs, taken before TCRalphabeta/CD19-depleted stem cell transplant. These receptors were collected from a child aged 2-9 years with inherited bone marrow failure, due to receive a stem cell transplant. Each CDR3 is given with its conserved first and last residue.

TRBJ2-3 | TRBV19 | CASRQTSGSIDTQYF
TRBJ2-1 | TRBV9 | CASSVVGSGRYNEQFF
TRBJ1-1 | TRBV5-1 | CASSLAGGQYRAFF
TRBJ2-5 | TRBV4-1 | CASSHEPRGLETQYF
TRBJ2-1 | TRBV5-1 | CASSGWTGNYNEQFF
TRBJ1-1 | TRBV5-1 | CASSRFQGPDTEAFF
TRBJ2-1 | TRBV15 | CATSRAGGRYEQFF
TRBJ2-3 | TRBV6-1 | CASTWLGSTDTQYF
TRBJ2-5 | TRBV16 | CASGAGQETQYF
TRBJ2-7 | TRBV7-2 | CASSPHLARTYEQYF
TRBJ2-1 | TRBV19 | CASKLAPSSYNEQFF
TRBJ2-4 | TRBV5-1 | CASSFRPRGAKNIQYF
TRBJ1-5 | TRBV7-9 | CASSSGTYQPQHF
TRBJ1-2 | TRBV7-8 | CASSRIGRYGYTF
TRBJ2-7 | TRBV20-1 | CSALGLSREVTYEQYF
TRBJ1-2 | TRBV25-1 | CASSPGLMGYTF
TRBJ1-5 | TRBV2 | CASSESGQGVQPQHF
TRBJ2-3 | TRBV27 | CASSLSAGLTDTQYF
TRBJ2-7 | TRBV27 | CASSYSQGVTAYEQYF
TRBJ2-2 | TRBV4-2 | CASSPLGSSDTGELFF
TRBJ1-3 | TRBV4-2 | CASSQVPSLNTIYF
TRBJ2-7 | TRBV27 | CASSLFSGGSYEQYF
TRBJ1-2 | TRBV20-1 | CSAGRDGYTF
TRBJ2-1 | TRBV27 | CASSYRDDYNEQFF
TRBJ1-3 | TRBV6-1 | CASIEAEGNTIYF
TRBJ2-3 | TRBV5-1 | CASSEGQLPTDTQYF
TRBJ2-1 | TRBV7-9 | CASRQGRLLLSYNEQFF
TRBJ1-6 | TRBV7-2 | CASSLRESLYNSPLHF
TRBJ2-5 | TRBV6-5 | CASSYWAGGRETQYF
TRBJ1-2 | TRBV29-1 | CSVETEVNYGYTF
TRBJ2-5 | TRBV29-1 | CSVGREGGETQYF
TRBJ1-3 | TRBV5-4 | CASSLGGTEGNTIYF
TRBJ2-7 | TRBV20-1 | CSAGRYEQYF
TRBJ2-5 | TRBV27 | CASSERDARQETQYF
TRBJ2-7 | TRBV5-1 | CASSPGLAGPTEQYF
TRBJ2-1 | TRBV9 | CASSVETAPAYEQFF
TRBJ2-7 | TRBV20-1 | CSALPPSGGYEQYF